These 24 T cell receptor beta chains share one sample of origin, sequenced in a study of T-cell memory formation after mild COVID-19. TCRdb fed the 5' RACE reads into MiXCR, producing one record per CDR3 protein. The table lists about 360,000 distinct CDR3 sequences, roughly 14% of them singletons, with under 25% in the top ten. The specimen sequenced was PBMCs or a T cell subset sorted from them (not recorded which). These TCRs come from a man aged 18 to 30 who had mild COVID-19 (a few samples of this study predate the infection). Cell type and time point are not known.

The chain recombines TRBV12-3 or TRBV12-4 with TRBJ2-2; D may be TRBD2 (6 bases). With 6 bases removed from V and 3 bases from J, the gap between germline ends came to 20 bases. This CDR3 is built from 17 residues. This CDR3 is CASRDDRGRSDTGELFF. The CDR3 coding sequence is TGTGCCAGCAGAGACGACCGGGGGAGATCGGACACCGGGGAGCTGTTTTTT.

Ten or more counts support this clonotype. The V call is TRBV4-3, the J call TRBJ1-4, with D possibly being TRBD1 (6 bases). This CDR3 is built from 17 residues. CDR1 is LGHNA and CDR2 is YSLEER in the germline V gene. V was cut by 0 bases and J by 8 bases, with 19 bases left in between. This CDR3 is CASSQDRGGGPGEKLFF. For the CDR3, the DNA is TGCGCCAGCAGCCAAGATAGGGGGGGGGGCCCTGGAGAAAAACTGTTTTTT.

In this sample, this clonotype turned up a few times. The chain links TRBV5-1 to TRBJ2-1; D might be TRBD1 (6 bases). V dropped 6 bases and J dropped 0 bases, with 22 bases sitting between them. Germline values: CDR1 SGHRS, CDR2 YFSETQ. The CDR3 extends over 18 amino acids. In DNA form, the CDR3 reads TGCGCCAGCACCTACAACCGACAGGCCCAGAGCTCCTACAATGAGCAGTTCTTC. It encodes CASTYNRQAQSSYNEQFF. Full variable domain (remainder filled in from reference TRBV5-1 and TRBJ2-1): KAGVTQTPRYLIKTRGQQVTLSCSPISGHRSVSWYQQTPGQGLQFLFEYFSETQRNKGNFPGRFSGRQFSNSRSEMNVSTLELGDSALYLCASTYNRQAQSSYNEQFFGPGTRLTVL.

The chain recombines TRBV6-6 with TRBJ2-5, with a possible D match to TRBD1 (6 bases). The V and J ends lost 5 bases and 5 bases respectively, with 21 bases between them. The CDR3 consists of 16 residues. Germline values: CDR1 MNHNY, CDR2 SVGAGI (reference sequence). The CDR3 sequence is CASSPTHGQSRETQYF. In nucleotides, the CDR3 is TGTGCCAGCAGTCCCACCCACGGACAGAGTCGGGAGACCCAGTACTTC.

This clonotype occurred many times. The CDR3 sequence is CASSFDAVTDTQYF. The CDR3 bases are TGTGCCAGCAGCTTTGATGCGGTCACAGATACGCAGTATTTT. The rearrangement joins TRBV5-5 to TRBJ2-3; no reliable D call. The V end was cut by 2 bases, the J end by 2 bases, with 9 bases between. Germline CDR1 is SGHKS and CDR2 is YYEKEE (reference sequence). This CDR3 contains 14 residues.

The table lists this clonotype with a few counts. This chain links TRBV19 with TRBJ1-1; D possibly corresponds to TRBD1 (5 bases). The V and J ends lost 0 bases and 4 bases respectively, with 12 bases between them. The germline CDR1 and CDR2 sequences are LNHDA and SQIVND (reference sequence). The CDR3 extends over 15 amino acids. The CDR3 nucleotides read TGTGCCAGTAGTATAGATAGCCGGGGGGGCACTGAAGCTTTCTTT. This translates into CASSIDSRGGTEAFF.

The chain recombines TRBV6-1 with TRBJ2-4; TRBD1 might be the D (5 bases). Per the germline V gene, CDR1 is MNHNS and CDR2 is SASEGT. V lost 0 bases and J lost 3, with 18 bases in between. The length of the CDR3 is 18 residues. The CDR3 coding sequence is TGTGCCAGCAGTGAAGCGGGCAGGGCCCTTACCGTCAAAAACATTCAGTACTTC. This gives the protein CASSEAGRALTVKNIQYF.

This chain links TRBV3-1 with TRBJ2-1; the D gene could be TRBD1 or TRBD2 (5 bases each). Germline CDR1 reads LGHDT; CDR2 reads YNNKEL (reference sequence). CDR3 length equals 15 residues. V was trimmed by 4 bases and J by 5 bases, leaving 15 bases between them. The CDR3 region has the DNA TGTGCCAGCAGCCCGGGGCGGGCCAGTAACAATGAGCAGTTCTTC. Amino acids: CASSPGRASNNEQFF.

This clonotype occurred many times. J is TRBJ1-2 and V is TRBV6-5, with TRBD1 matching 9 bases. CDR1 is MNHEY, CDR2 SVGAGI, per germline. This CDR3 contains 15 residues. The V segment lost 0 bases and the J segment 8 bases; nucleotides outside the gene matches: 7. In DNA form, the CDR3 reads TGTGCCAGCAGTTACTCCCGGACAGGGGTTAAAGGCTACACCTTC. It codes for CASSYSRTGVKGYTF.

This clonotype appeared a few times. The rearrangement uses TRBV10-3 and TRBJ1-1, with a weak D call TRBD1 (6 bases). There are 16 residues in the CDR3. V was cut by 1 base and J by 0 bases, with 12 bases left in between. CDR1 ENHRY and CDR2 SYGVKD come from the germline V gene. In DNA form, the CDR3 reads TGTGCCATCAGTGAGTTACAGGGACGGTTGAACACTGAAGCTTTCTTT. It codes for CAISELQGRLNTEAFF.

The chain recombines TRBV7-9 with TRBJ2-5; D is undetermined. This CDR3 is built from 10 residues. Germline CDR1 SEHNR, CDR2 FQNEAQ (reference sequence). The CDR3 DNA sequence: TGTGTTAAACCTGTGGAGACCCAGTACTTC. Its translation: CVKPVETQYF. Drawing the rest from reference TRBV7-9 and TRBJ2-5, the complete variable domain is DTGVSQNPRHKITKRGQNVTFRCDPISEHNRLYWYRQTLGQGPEFLTYFQNEAQLEKSRLLSDRFSAERPKGSFSTLEIQRTEQGDSAMYLCVKPVETQYFGPGTRLLVL.

The chain is built from TRBV5-1 and TRBJ2-3; 10 bases are shared with TRBD2. The CDR3 covers 16 residues. Germline CDR1 reads SGHRS; CDR2 reads YFSETQ. J was trimmed by 6 bases and V by 1 base; bases with no gene match: 8. The CDR3 reads CASSLSPLAGSDTQYF. As DNA, the CDR3 is TGCGCCAGCAGCTTGTCCCCACTAGCGGGGAGTGATACGCAGTATTTT.

This clonotype was counted only a few times. The J gene is TRBJ1-5, the V gene TRBV24-1; 9 bases are a match to TRBD1. Looked up from germline, CDR1 is KGHDR and CDR2 is SFDVKD. The CDR3 runs 16 residues. V was clipped by 4 bases and J by 1 base; unmatched bases: 4. The DNA for the CDR3 is TGTGCCACCAGTGACACAGACAGGGGGAGCAATCAGCCCCAGCATTTT. Residues: CATSDTDRGSNQPQHF.

The chain is built from TRBV4-1 and TRBJ1-1; 9 bases line up with TRBD1. This CDR3 spans 14 amino acids. The V and J ends lost 2 bases and 10 bases, in that order; junction bases with no gene match: 8. The V gene's germline CDR1 is MGHRA and CDR2 YSYEKL. The CDR3 loop reads CASSQNPDRGSAFF. The CDR3 DNA sequence: TGCGCCAGCAGCCAAAATCCGGACAGGGGTTCAGCTTTCTTT.

This clonotype was counted between two and nine times. V and J are TRBV3-1 and TRBJ2-1; TRBD2 aligns across 10 bases. Germline V gives CDR1 LGHDT, CDR2 YNNKEL (reference sequence). Trimming at V came to 0 bases and at J to 5 bases, leaving 7 bases not matched to a gene. The CDR3 consists of 17 residues. CDR3 in DNA: TGTGCCAGCAGCCAAGATTCAGGGCTAGCGGGGGACAATGAGCAGTTCTTC. This encodes CASSQDSGLAGDNEQFF.

The V call is TRBV20-1, the J call TRBJ1-5; D possibly corresponds to TRBD1 (5 bases). The V end was cut by 5 bases, the J end by 3 bases, with 11 bases between. CDR1 is DFQATT, CDR2 SNEGSKA, per germline (reference sequence). The CDR3 is made up of 13 amino acids. CDR3 nucleotides: TGCAGTGCTTTTGACAGCTCCAATCAGCCCCAGCATTTT. This encodes CSAFDSSNQPQHF.

A remark on this clonotype: Just one base apart from a much larger clone, this may be a read error. The chain recombines TRBV24-1 with TRBJ2-2, with D perhaps assigned TRBD1 or TRBD2 (5 bases each). Deletions cut 9 bases from V and 2 bases from J, with 9 bases between. The CDR3 covers 13 residues. Germline loops: CDR1 KGHDR, CDR2 SFDVKD. The DNA of the CDR3 is TGTGCCACCGAAGGGGACAACACCGGGGAGCTGTTTTTT. This codes for CATEGDNTGELFF.

This clonotype occurred a few times. The chain has TRBV20-1 and TRBJ2-1; D may be TRBD2 (6 bases). V shed 4 bases and J shed 2 bases, with 12 bases lying between them. This CDR3 region has 14 residues. Germline V gene data show CDR1 as DFQATT and CDR2 as SNEGSKA (reference sequence). Here the CDR3 DNA reads TGCAGTGCTAAACTCTGGGGGGCCTACAATGAGCAGTTCTTC. It is translated as CSAKLWGAYNEQFF.

The chain uses TRBV7-9 and TRBJ2-7, with a tentative D call TRBD2 (6 bases). CDR3 length: 19 amino acids. Germline lookup yields CDR1 SEHNR and CDR2 FQNEAQ (reference sequence). Trimming took 1 base from V and 0 from J, leaving 22 bases between them. CDR3 amino acids: CASSLDFLSGDGSSYEQYF. The CDR3, as DNA: TGTGCCAGCAGCTTAGACTTTTTATCGGGGGACGGCAGCTCCTACGAGCAGTACTTC.

V and J are TRBV28 and TRBJ2-7; possibly TRBD1 for D (6 bases). This CDR3 spans 13 amino acids. CDR1 and CDR2 (germline): MDHEN, SYDVKM. The V end was cut by 6 bases, the J end by 4 bases, with 13 bases between. CDR3 in DNA: TGTGCCAGCAGGCCCCGGACAGAATACGAGCAGTACGTC. Translated: CASRPRTEYEQYV.

In this sample, this clonotype turned up a few times. The chain employs TRBV7-2 and TRBJ2-5; no firm D call. Looked up from germline, CDR1 is SGHTA and CDR2 is FQGNSA. The CDR3 extends over 13 amino acids. V shed 3 bases and J shed 12 bases, with 17 bases lying between them. CDR3 DNA sequence: TGTGCCAGCAGCTTCCGACCGAACCTACGGGAGTACTTC. Its protein is CASSFRPNLREYF.

The chain links TRBV6-6 to TRBJ2-3; D perhaps matches TRBD1 (6 bases). V shed 6 bases and J shed 0 bases, with 10 bases lying between them. CDR3 size: 14 residues. The germline V gene encodes CDR1 MNHNY and CDR2 SVGAGI (reference sequence). The CDR3 sequence: CASRWTASTDTQYF. CDR3 DNA sequence: TGTGCCAGCAGGTGGACAGCGAGCACAGATACGCAGTATTTT.

The genes are TRBV5-6 and TRBJ1-4; tentative D call: TRBD1 (6 bases). CDR3 length equals 15 residues. The V gene's germline CDR1 is SGHDT and CDR2 YYEEEE. V was clipped by 4 bases and J by 4 bases, with 14 bases between them. The CDR3 DNA is TGTGCCAGCAGCAGCAAGGACAGCCATAATGAAAAACTGTTTTTT. It translates to CASSSKDSHNEKLFF.

This clonotype was seen repeatedly, ten times or more. The gene calls are TRBV5-6 and TRBJ2-3; D not resolved. V lost 7 bases and J 5 bases, leaving 14 bases between the germline ends. Germline loops: CDR1 SGHDT, CDR2 YYEEEE. The length of the CDR3 is 13 residues. CDR3 nucleotide sequence: TGTGCCAGCGGCTGGGGAAAAAAAGATACGCAGTATTTT. Its translation is CASGWGKKDTQYF. The entire variable domain, with the rest obtained from reference TRBV5-6 and TRBJ2-3, is as follows: DAGVTQSPTHLIKTRGQQVTLRCSPKSGHDTVSWYQQALGQGPQFIFQYYEEEERQRGNFPDRFSGHQFPNYSSELNVNALLLGDSALYLCASGWGKKDTQYFGPGTRLTVL.